Following are 3 T cell receptor beta chains from one sample sequenced in a study of T cell responses to AZD1222 COVID-19 vaccine. Sequenced by immunoSEQ multiplex PCR; TCRdb stores in-frame clones only, minus some. The profile shows 85,000 to 100,000 clones, roughly 89% of them singletons. The sequencing used peripheral blood, collected on day 0 of AZD1222 vaccination. These receptors all come from an adult in good health.

The rearrangement joins TRBV2 to TRBJ1-6, with 10 bases identical to TRBD1. V lost 3 bases, J lost 7 bases, and 9 bases stayed unmatched. The CDR3 consists of 17 residues. Looked up from germline, CDR1 is SNHLY and CDR2 is FYNNEI. CDR3 sequence (DNA): TGTGCCAGCAGTGAGGCGGCGACAGGGGGCGTGAATTCACCCCTCCACTTT. This translates into CASSEAATGGVNSPLHF.

The V gene is TRBV10-2, the J gene TRBJ1-6; 8 nucleotides align to TRBD1. The germline CDR1 and CDR2 sequences are WSHSY and SAAADI. This CDR3 contains 13 residues. V shed 7 bases and J 5 bases; nucleotides not matched to a gene: 1. The CDR3 coding sequence is TGCGCCAGCAAGGACAGGGATAATTCACCCCTCCACTTT. Protein product: CASKDRDNSPLHF.

This sequence joins TRBV7-2 and TRBJ1-4; D may be TRBD1 (6 bases). CDR3 length: 15 residues. Trimming removed 6 bases from V and 1 base from J, with 12 bases in between. Germline values: CDR1 SGHTA, CDR2 FQGNSA. As DNA, the CDR3 is TGTGCCAGCAGAGTACAGGGTGGAACTAATGAAAAACTGTTTTTT. This sequence encodes CASRVQGGTNEKLFF.